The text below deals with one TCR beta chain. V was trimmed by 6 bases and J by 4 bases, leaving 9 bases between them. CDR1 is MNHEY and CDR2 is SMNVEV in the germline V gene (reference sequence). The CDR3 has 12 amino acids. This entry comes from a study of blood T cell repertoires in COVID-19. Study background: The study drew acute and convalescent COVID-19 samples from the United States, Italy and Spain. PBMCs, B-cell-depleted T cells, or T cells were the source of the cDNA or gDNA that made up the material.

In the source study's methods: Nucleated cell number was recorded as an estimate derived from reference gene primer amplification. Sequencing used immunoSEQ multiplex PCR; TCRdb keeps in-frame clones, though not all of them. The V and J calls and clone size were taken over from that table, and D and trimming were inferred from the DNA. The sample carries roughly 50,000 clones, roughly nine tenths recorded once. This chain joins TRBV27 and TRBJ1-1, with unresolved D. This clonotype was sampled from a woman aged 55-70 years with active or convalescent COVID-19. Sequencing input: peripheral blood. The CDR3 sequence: CASRESGTEAFF. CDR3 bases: TGTGCCAGCAGGGAATCGGGCACTGAAGCTTTCTTT.